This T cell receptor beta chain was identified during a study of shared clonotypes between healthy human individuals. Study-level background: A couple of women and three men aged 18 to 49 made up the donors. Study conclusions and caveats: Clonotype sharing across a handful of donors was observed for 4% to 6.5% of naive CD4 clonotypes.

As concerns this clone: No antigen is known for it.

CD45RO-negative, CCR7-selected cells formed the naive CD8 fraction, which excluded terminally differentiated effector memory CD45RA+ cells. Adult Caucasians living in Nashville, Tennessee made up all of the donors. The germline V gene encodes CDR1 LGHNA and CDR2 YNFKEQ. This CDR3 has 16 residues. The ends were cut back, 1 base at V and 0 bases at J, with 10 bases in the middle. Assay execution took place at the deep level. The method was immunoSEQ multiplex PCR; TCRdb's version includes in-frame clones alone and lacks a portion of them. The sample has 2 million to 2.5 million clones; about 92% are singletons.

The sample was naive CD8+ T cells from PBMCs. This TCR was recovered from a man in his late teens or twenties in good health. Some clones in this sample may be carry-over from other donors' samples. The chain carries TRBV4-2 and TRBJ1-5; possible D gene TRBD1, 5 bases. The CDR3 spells CASSQVDSYSNQPQHF. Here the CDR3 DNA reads TGTGCCAGCAGCCAAGTTGACAGCTATAGCAATCAGCCCCAGCATTTT.